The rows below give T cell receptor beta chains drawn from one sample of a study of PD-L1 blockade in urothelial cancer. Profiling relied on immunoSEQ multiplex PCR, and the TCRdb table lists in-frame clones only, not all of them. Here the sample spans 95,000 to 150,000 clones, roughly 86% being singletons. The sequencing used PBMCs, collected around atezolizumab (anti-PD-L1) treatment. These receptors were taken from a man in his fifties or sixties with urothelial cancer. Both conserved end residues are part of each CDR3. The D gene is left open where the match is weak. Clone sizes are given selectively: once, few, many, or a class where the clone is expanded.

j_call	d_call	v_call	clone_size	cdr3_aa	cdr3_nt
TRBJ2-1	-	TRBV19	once	CASGRTDYEQFF	TGTGCCAGTGGGCGGACTGATTATGAGCAGTTCTTC
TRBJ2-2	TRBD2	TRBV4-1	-	CASSQATSGRTGELFF	TGCGCCAGCAGCCAAGCGACTAGCGGGAGAACCGGGGAGCTGTTTTTT
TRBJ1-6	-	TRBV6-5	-	CASSSQAQIVSPLHF	TGTGCCAGCAGTTCCCAAGCGCAGATTGTTTCACCCCTCCACTTT
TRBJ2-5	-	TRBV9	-	CASSQTGTPKETQYF	TGTGCCAGCAGCCAAACCGGGACACCCAAAGAGACCCAGTACTTC
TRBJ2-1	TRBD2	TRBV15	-	CATSRARLAGDSRFF	TGTGCCACCAGCAGAGCACGGCTAGCGGGAGACTCGCGGTTCTTC
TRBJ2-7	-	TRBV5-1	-	CASSLDFGHFYEQYF	TGCGCCAGCAGCTTGGACTTCGGACATTTCTACGAGCAGTACTTC
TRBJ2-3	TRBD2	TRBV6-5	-	CASSYSGLYTDTQYF	TGTGCCAGCAGTTATAGCGGGTTATACACAGATACGCAGTATTTT
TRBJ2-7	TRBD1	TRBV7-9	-	CASSVPGTGDYEQYF	TGTGCCAGCAGCGTGCCCGGGACAGGGGACTACGAGCAGTACTTC
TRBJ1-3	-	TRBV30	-	CAWTLGRGNTIYF	TGTGCCTGGACCTTAGGGAGGGGAAACACCATATATTTT
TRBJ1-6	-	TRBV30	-	CAWGRNSPLHF	TGTGCCTGGGGGAGGAATTCACCCCTCCACTTT
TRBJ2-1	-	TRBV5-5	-	CASSPDTYNEQFF	TGTGCCAGCAGCCCGGACACCTACAATGAGCAGTTCTTC
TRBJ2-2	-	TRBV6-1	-	CASIPFTGELFF	TGTGCAAGCATCCCTTTCACCGGGGAGCTGTTTTTT
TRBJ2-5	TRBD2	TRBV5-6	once	CASSLGGTSVTETQYF	TGTGCCAGCAGCTTGGGGGGGACTAGCGTTACGGAGACCCAGTACTTC
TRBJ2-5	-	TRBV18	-	CASSRFFGEETQYF	TGTGCCAGCTCACGCTTCTTTGGGGAGGAGACCCAGTACTTC
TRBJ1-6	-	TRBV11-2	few	CASSARQGHNSPLHF	TGTGCCAGCAGCGCCCGGCAGGGCCATAATTCACCCCTCCACTTT
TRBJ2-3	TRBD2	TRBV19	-	CASSAGLSSGRNTDTQYF	TGTGCCAGTAGTGCCGGATTGTCTAGCGGGAGGAACACAGATACGCAGTATTTT
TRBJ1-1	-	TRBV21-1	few	CATRRGRGAFF	TGTGCCACCCGCCGGGGGAGAGGAGCTTTCTTT
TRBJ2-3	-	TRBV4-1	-	CASSQDASLDTQYF	TGCGCCAGCAGCCAAGACGCGTCCTTAGATACGCAGTATTTT
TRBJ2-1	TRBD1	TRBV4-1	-	CASSFLTDRGHNEQFF	TGCGCCAGCAGCTTTTTAACGGACAGGGGGCACAATGAGCAGTTCTTC
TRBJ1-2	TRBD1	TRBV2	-	CASSESRGRLRGYTF	TGTGCCAGCAGTGAATCCAGGGGGCGTCTTCGGGGCTACACCTTC